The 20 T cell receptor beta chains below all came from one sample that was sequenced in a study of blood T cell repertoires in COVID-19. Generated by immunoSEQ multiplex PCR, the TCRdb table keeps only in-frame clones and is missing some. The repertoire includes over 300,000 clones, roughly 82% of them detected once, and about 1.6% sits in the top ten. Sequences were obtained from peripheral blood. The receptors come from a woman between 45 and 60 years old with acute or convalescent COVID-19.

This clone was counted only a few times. CDR3 sequence: CASSPRTATYEQYF. The CDR3 region has the DNA TGTGCCAGTAGTCCCCGGACAGCAACCTACGAGCAGTACTTC. The chain has TRBV19 and TRBJ2-7; tentatively, D is TRBD1 (6 bases). Germline CDR1 LNHDA, CDR2 SQIVND (reference sequence). Trimming took 5 bases from V and 2 from J, leaving 13 bases between them. The CDR3 contains 14 residues.

This chain's CDR3 is CASRTATGSTDTQYF. The CDR3 bases are TGTGCCAGCAGAACAGCAACGGGGAGCACAGATACGCAGTATTTT. The chain joins TRBV5-4 to TRBJ2-3; perhaps TRBD2 as D (5 bases). V lost 5 bases to trimming and J lost 0 bases, with 13 bases between them. In germline, CDR1 is SGHNT, CDR2 YYREEE (reference sequence). This CDR3 contains 15 residues.

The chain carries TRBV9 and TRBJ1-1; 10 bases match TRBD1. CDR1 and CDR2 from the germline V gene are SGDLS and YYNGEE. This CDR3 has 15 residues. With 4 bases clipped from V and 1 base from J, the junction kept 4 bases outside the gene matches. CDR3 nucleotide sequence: TGTGCCAGCAGCTTCCGGGACAGGGGGAACACTGAAGCTTTCTTT. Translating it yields CASSFRDRGNTEAFF.

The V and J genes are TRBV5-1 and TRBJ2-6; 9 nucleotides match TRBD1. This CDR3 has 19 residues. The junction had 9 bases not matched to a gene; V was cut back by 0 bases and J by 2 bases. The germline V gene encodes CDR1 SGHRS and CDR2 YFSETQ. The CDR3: CASSLGYGTGKTGANVLTF. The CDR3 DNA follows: TGCGCCAGCAGCTTGGGGTATGGGACAGGGAAAACTGGGGCCAACGTCCTGACTTTC.

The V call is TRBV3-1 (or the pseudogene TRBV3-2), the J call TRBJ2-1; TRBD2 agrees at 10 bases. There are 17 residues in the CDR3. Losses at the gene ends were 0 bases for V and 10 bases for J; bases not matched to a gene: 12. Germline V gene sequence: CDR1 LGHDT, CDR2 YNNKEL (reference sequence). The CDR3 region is CASSQDPVLAGGDEQFF. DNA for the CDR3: TGTGCCAGCAGCCAAGATCCGGTGTTAGCGGGAGGTGACGAGCAGTTCTTC.

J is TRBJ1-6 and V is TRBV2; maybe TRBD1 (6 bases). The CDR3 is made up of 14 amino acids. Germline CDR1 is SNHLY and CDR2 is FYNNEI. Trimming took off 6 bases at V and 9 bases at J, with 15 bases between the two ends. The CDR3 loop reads CASRYAGQPSPLHF. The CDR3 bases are TGTGCCAGCAGGTATGCCGGACAGCCTTCACCCCTCCACTTT.

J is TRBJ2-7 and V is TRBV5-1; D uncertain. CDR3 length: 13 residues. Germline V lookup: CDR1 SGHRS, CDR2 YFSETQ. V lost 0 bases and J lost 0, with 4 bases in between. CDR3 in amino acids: CASSLGHSYEQYF. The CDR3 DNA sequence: TGCGCCAGCAGCTTGGGACACTCCTACGAGCAGTACTTC.

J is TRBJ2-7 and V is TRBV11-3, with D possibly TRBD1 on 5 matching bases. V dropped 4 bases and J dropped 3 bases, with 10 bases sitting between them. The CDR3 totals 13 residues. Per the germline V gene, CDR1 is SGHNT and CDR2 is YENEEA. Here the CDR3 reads CASSSDSFYEQYF. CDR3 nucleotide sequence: TGTGCCAGCAGCTCCGACAGTTTCTACGAGCAGTACTTC.

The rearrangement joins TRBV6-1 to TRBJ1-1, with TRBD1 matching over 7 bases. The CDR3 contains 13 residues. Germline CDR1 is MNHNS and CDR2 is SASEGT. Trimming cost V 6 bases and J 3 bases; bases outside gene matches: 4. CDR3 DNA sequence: TGTGCCAGCAGCGAGACAGGGTACACTGAAGCTTTCTTT. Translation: CASSETGYTEAFF.

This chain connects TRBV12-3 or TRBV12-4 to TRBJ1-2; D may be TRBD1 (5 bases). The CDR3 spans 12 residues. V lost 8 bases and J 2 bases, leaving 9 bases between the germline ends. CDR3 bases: TGTGCCAGCGGCGACAGAAACTATGGCTACACCTTC. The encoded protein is CASGDRNYGYTF.

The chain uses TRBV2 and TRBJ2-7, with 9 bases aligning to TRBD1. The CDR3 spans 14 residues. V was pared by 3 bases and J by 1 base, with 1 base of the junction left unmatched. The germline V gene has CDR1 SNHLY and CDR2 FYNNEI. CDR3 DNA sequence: TGTGCCAGCAGTGAGGACAGGGGATCCTACGAGCAGTACTTC. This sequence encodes CASSEDRGSYEQYF.

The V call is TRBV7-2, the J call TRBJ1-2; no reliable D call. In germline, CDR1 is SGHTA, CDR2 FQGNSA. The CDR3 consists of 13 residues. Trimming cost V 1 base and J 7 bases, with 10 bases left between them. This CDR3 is CASSLVQSRGYTF. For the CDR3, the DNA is TGTGCCAGCAGCTTAGTACAGTCGCGTGGCTACACCTTC.

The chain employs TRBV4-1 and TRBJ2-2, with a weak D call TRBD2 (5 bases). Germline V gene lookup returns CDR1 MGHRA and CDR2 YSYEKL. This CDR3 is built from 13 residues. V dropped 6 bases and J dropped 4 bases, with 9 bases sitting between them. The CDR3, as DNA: TGCGCCAGCAGGCTAGCATCCACCGGGGAGCTGTTTTTT. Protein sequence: CASRLASTGELFF.

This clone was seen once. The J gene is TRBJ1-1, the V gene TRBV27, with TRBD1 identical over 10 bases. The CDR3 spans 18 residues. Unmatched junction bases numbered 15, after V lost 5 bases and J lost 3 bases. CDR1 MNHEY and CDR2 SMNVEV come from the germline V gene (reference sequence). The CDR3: CASSLQPGQGWGYTEAFF. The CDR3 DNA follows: TGTGCCAGCAGTCTTCAACCGGGACAGGGGTGGGGGTACACTGAAGCTTTCTTT.

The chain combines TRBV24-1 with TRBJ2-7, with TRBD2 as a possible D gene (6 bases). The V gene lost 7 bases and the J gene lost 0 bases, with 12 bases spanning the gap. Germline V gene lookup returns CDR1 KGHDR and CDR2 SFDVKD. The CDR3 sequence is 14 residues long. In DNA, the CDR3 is TGTGCCACCAGCCCGGGCGGGGACTCCTACGAGCAGTACTTC. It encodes CATSPGGDSYEQYF.

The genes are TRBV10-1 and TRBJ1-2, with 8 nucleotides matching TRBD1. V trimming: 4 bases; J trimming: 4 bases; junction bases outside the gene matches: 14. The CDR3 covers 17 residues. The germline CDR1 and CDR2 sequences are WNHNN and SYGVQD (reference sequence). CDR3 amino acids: CASSAVLTGAKTYGYTF. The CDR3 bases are TGCGCCAGCAGTGCAGTGTTGACAGGGGCTAAAACCTATGGCTACACCTTC.

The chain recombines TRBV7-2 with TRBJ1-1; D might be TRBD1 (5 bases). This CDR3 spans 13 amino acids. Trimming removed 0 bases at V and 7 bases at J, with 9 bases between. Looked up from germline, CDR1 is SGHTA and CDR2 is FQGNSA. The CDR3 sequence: CASSLAGQGEAFF. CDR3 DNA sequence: TGTGCCAGCAGCTTAGCGGGGCAGGGTGAAGCTTTCTTT.

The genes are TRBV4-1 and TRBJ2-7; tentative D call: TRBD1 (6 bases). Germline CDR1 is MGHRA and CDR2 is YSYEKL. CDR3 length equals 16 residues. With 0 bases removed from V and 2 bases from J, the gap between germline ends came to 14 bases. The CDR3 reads CASSQDPTRGTYEQYF. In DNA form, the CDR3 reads TGCGCCAGCAGCCAAGATCCTACCAGGGGCACCTACGAGCAGTACTTC.

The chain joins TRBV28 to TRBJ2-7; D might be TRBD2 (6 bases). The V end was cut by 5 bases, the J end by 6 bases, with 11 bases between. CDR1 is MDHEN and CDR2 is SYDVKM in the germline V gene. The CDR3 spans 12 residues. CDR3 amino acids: CASSARGGEQYF. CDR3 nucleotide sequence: TGTGCCAGCAGTGCAAGGGGAGGCGAGCAGTACTTC. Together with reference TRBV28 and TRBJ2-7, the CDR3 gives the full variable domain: DVKVTQSSRYLVKRTGEKVFLECVQDMDHENMFWYRQDPGLGLRLIYFSYDVKMKEKGDIPEGYSVSREKKERFSLILESASTNQTSMYLCASSARGGEQYFGPGTRLTVT.

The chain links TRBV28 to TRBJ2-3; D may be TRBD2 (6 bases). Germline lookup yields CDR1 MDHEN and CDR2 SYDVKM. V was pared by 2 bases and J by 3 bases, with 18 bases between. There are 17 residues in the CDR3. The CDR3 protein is CASSLSIGGIFTDTQYF. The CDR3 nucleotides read TGTGCCAGCAGTTTAAGTATTGGAGGGATATTTACAGATACGCAGTATTTT.